Below, 27 T cell receptor beta chains from the same sample are listed, as sequenced in a study of siplizumab effects on memory and regulatory T cells (dated by TCRdb to between 2017 and 2020). The library came from the immunoSEQ multiplex PCR assay. This is the immuneACCESS table as TCRdb keeps it, with only in-frame sequences that have V and J called. A part of the clones is gone; compared with another copy, unresolved V genes explain less than half, and the rest is unexplained. The sample yields 95,000 to 100,000 clones; 80% to 95% were counted once. The ten most abundant clones make up around 12% of the sample. The sequenced sample was non-Treg CD4+ T cells sorted from blood. The cell subset or site label corresponds to: FACS-sorted unstimulated CD4+ non-regulatory T cells. The receptors originated from a human donor in good health.

The V call is TRBV30, the J call TRBJ2-5; 7 bases fit TRBD1. Per germline, CDR1 GTSNPN and CDR2 SVGIG (reference sequence). The CDR3 extends over 14 amino acids. J was trimmed by 3 bases and V by 1 base; bases with no gene match: 5. CDR3 DNA: TGTGCCTGGAGTGCCAACAGGGGCGAAGAGACCCAGTACTTC. Translating gives CAWSANRGEETQYF.

In its sample, this clone is medium-sized (0.01 to 0.1%). The chain couples TRBV30 to TRBJ2-3; 8 nucleotides agree with TRBD1. The CDR3 runs to 14 residues. Trimming at V came to 6 bases and at J to 1 base, leaving 6 bases not matched to a gene. The germline V gene has CDR1 GTSNPN and CDR2 SVGIG (reference sequence). Here the CDR3 reads CACTTGARTDTQYF. CDR3 in DNA: TGTGCCTGTACGACAGGGGCGCGCACAGATACGCAGTATTTT. Drawing the rest from reference TRBV30 and TRBJ2-3, the complete variable domain is SQTIHQWPATLVQPVGSPLSLECTVEGTSNPNLYWYRQAAGRGLQLLFYSVGIGQISSEVPQNLSASRPQDRQFILSSKKLLLSDSGFYLCACTTGARTDTQYFGPGTRLTVL.

The chain combines TRBV5-1 with TRBJ2-2; the match to TRBD1 covers 8 bases. The CDR3 covers 15 residues. Germline assignment: CDR1 SGHRS and CDR2 YFSETQ. V trimming: 4 bases; J trimming: 4 bases; junction bases outside the gene matches: 6. CDR3 amino acids: CASSQGARGTGELFF. The CDR3 DNA reads as TGCGCCAGCAGCCAGGGGGCGCGTGGCACCGGGGAGCTGTTTTTT.

V gene TRBV12-2 combines with J gene TRBJ1-4; TRBD1, the table's D call, was not compared with the DNA. TRBV12-2 is recorded as a pseudogene. The CDR3 is 15 residues long. CDR3 bases: TGTGCAAGTCGCCAATACAGAGTCCGCCATGAAAAACTGTTTTTT. Its protein product is CASRQYRVRHEKLFF.

The count of this clone is one. The chain recombines TRBV6-5 with TRBJ2-6; 7 bases are a match to TRBD2. The length of the CDR3 is 16 residues. Germline trimming cut 4 bases from V and 3 bases from J; bases unmatched to any gene: 6. From germline, CDR1 is MNHEY and CDR2 SVGAGI. The CDR3 bases are TGTGCCAGCAGTTTGGGGGGGTCTCATGGGGCCAACGTCCTGACTTTC. Translating it yields CASSLGGSHGANVLTF.

The chain recombines TRBV11-2 with TRBJ2-7; 8 bases align to TRBD2. Germline CDR1 is SGHAT and CDR2 is FQNNGV. V dropped 2 bases and J dropped 5; count of bases not matched to a gene: 8. The length of the CDR3 is 15 residues. The CDR3 loop is CASSLSGLGIHEQYF. CDR3 nucleotides: TGTGCCAGCAGCTTATCGGGACTAGGTATCCACGAGCAGTACTTC.

This chain joins TRBV4-1 and TRBJ2-7; TRBD2 matches at 7 bases. V lost 1 base to trimming and J lost 0 bases; unmatched junction nucleotides: 6. This CDR3 contains 16 residues. Germline-derived CDR1 and CDR2 are MGHRA and YSYEKL. The CDR3 DNA is TGCGCCAGCAGCCAAGGGGAGGGACTAAGCTCCTACGAGCAGTACTTC. It codes for CASSQGEGLSSYEQYF.

The chain carries TRBV19 and TRBJ2-1, with D unclear. CDR1 and CDR2 from the germline V gene are LNHDA and SQIVND (reference sequence). V was cut by 5 bases and J by 7 bases, with 15 bases left in between. The CDR3 is 14 residues long. CDR3 region: CASSERAVVNEQFF. CDR3 in DNA: TGTGCCAGTAGTGAACGGGCAGTGGTGAATGAGCAGTTCTTC. Together with reference TRBV19 and TRBJ2-1, the CDR3 gives the full variable domain: DGGITQSPKYLFRKEGQNVTLSCEQNLNHDAMYWYRQDPGQGLRLIYYSQIVNDFQKGDIAEGYSVSREKKESFPLTVTSAQKNPTAFYLCASSERAVVNEQFFGPGTRLTVL.

V and J are TRBV6-6 and TRBJ1-1; tentative D call: TRBD1 (6 bases). The CDR3 is 14 amino acids. V was clipped by 7 bases and J by 1 base, with 13 bases between them. Germline CDR1 reads MNHNY; CDR2 reads SVGAGI (reference sequence). Written as DNA, the CDR3 is TGTGCCAGCAACCCCCAGGGGTGGAACACTGAAGCTTTCTTT. Encoded protein: CASNPQGWNTEAFF.

The V and J genes are TRBV5-1 and TRBJ1-1; D call uncertain. The V gene's germline CDR1 is SGHRS and CDR2 YFSETQ. V was trimmed by 1 base and J by 0 bases, leaving 7 bases between them. The CDR3 extends over 14 amino acids. CDR3 protein: CASSLYRMNTEAFF. The CDR3, as DNA: TGCGCCAGCAGCTTGTACAGAATGAACACTGAAGCTTTCTTT.

V usage is TRBV19 and J usage is TRBJ1-5, with 10 bases matching TRBD1. Per the germline V gene, CDR1 is LNHDA and CDR2 is SQIVND (reference sequence). This CDR3 has 15 amino acids. Trimming took 4 bases from V and 7 from J; bases not matched to a gene: 7. This CDR3 reads CASSRGQGSRQPQHF. The CDR3, as DNA: TGTGCCAGTAGTAGGGGACAGGGGAGTCGGCAGCCCCAGCATTTT.

The gene calls are TRBV18 and TRBJ2-3, with 9 bases that match TRBD1. Germline loops: CDR1 KGHSH, CDR2 LQKENI. The V gene end was trimmed by 3 bases and the J gene end by 6 bases; junction bases not matched to a gene: 4. The CDR3 is 14 amino acids. The CDR3 region is CASSPGQGFDTQYF. The CDR3, as DNA: TGTGCCAGCTCACCGGGACAGGGTTTCGATACGCAGTATTTT.

The rearrangement uses TRBV27 and TRBJ2-2, with 14 bases that match TRBD2. The germline V gene has CDR1 MNHEY and CDR2 SMNVEV (reference sequence). With 2 bases clipped from V and 8 bases from J, the junction kept 4 bases outside the gene matches. The length of the CDR3 is 16 residues. DNA of the CDR3: TGTGCCAGCAGTTTAATGAGACTAGCGGGAGGGGGGGAGCTGTTTTTT. Translated, it gives CASSLMRLAGGGELFF.

This clone was detected only a few times. The chain employs TRBV6-1 and TRBJ2-5, with D uncertain. The CDR3 sequence is 13 residues long. Looked up from germline, CDR1 is MNHNS and CDR2 is SASEGT. The V end lost 5 bases, the J end lost 5 bases, and 12 bases lay between the germline ends. The chain's CDR3 is CASSRLHEETQYF. The CDR3 coding sequence is TGTGCCAGCAGTAGGCTCCACGAGGAGACCCAGTACTTC.

The V call is TRBV7-2, the J call TRBJ1-2, with D possibly matching TRBD1 (5 bases). With 5 bases removed from V and 7 bases from J, the gap between germline ends came to 17 bases. CDR1 is SGHTA, CDR2 FQGNSA, per germline. This CDR3 is 14 amino acids long. As DNA, the CDR3 is TGTGCCAGCAGCAAGCCTGGGGACGGAATTGGCTACACCTTC. Translating gives CASSKPGDGIGYTF.

The chain is built from TRBV5-1 and TRBJ2-7; unclear D gene. Trimming stripped 2 bases from V and 5 bases from J, with 14 bases between. The germline V gene has CDR1 SGHRS and CDR2 YFSETQ. The CDR3 sequence is 14 residues long. The CDR3 sequence is CASSLIRSSNEQYF. In DNA form, the CDR3 reads TGCGCCAGCAGCTTAATCCGGTCGTCGAACGAGCAGTACTTC.

The chain is built from TRBV7-2 and TRBJ2-1; TRBD2 agrees at 14 bases. Germline assignment: CDR1 SGHTA and CDR2 FQGNSA. The CDR3 runs to 18 residues. V shed 0 bases and J 6 bases; nucleotides not matched to a gene: 7. CDR3: CASSLAGTSGSLTNEQFF. As DNA, the CDR3 is TGTGCCAGCAGCTTAGCCGGGACTAGCGGGAGTCTTACCAATGAGCAGTTCTTC. The variable domain in full, completed from reference TRBV7-2 and TRBJ2-1, reads GAGVSQSPSNKVTEKGKDVELRCDPISGHTALYWYRQSLGQGLEFLIYFQGNSAPDKSGLPSDRFSAERTGGSVSTLTIQRTQQEDSAVYLCASSLAGTSGSLTNEQFFGPGTRLTVL.

The J gene is TRBJ1-3, the V gene TRBV18; weak D call: TRBD1 (5 bases). The CDR3 runs 17 residues. Per germline, CDR1 KGHSH and CDR2 LQKENI. V lost 2 bases, J lost 3 bases, and 17 bases lay in between. In nucleotides, the CDR3 is TGTGCCAGCTCACCATCCGCTGACGGGGGTGGTGGAAACACCATATATTTT. Translating it yields CASSPSADGGGGNTIYF.

The chain joins TRBV6-1 to TRBJ2-1; D is undetermined. V shed 6 bases and J shed 8 bases, with 8 bases lying between them. The CDR3 loop spans 11 amino acids. The germline V gene encodes CDR1 MNHNS and CDR2 SASEGT. The CDR3: CASRRGHEQFF. The CDR3 DNA reads TGTGCCAGCAGACGAGGCCATGAGCAGTTCTTC.

V and J are TRBV18 and TRBJ1-2; 8 bases fit TRBD1. The germline CDR1 and CDR2 sequences are KGHSH and LQKENI. Trimming took 3 bases from V and 3 from J; bases not matched to a gene: 6. The CDR3 runs to 15 residues. CDR3 residues: CASSPPGQADYGYTF. For the CDR3, the DNA is TGTGCCAGCTCACCTCCGGGACAGGCGGACTATGGCTACACCTTC.

The V and J genes are TRBV19 and TRBJ2-2, with TRBD2 matching 12 bases. Germline assignment: CDR1 LNHDA and CDR2 SQIVND (reference sequence). The CDR3 sequence is 16 residues long. J was trimmed by 6 bases and V by 2 bases; bases with no gene match: 4. The CDR3 bases are TGTGCCAGTAGTATAAGACTAGCGGGAGTTTCCGGGGAGCTGTTTTTT. This codes for CASSIRLAGVSGELFF.

Only one count was recorded for this clone. The chain links TRBV5-5 to TRBJ1-4, with D possibly being TRBD1 (6 bases). V was shortened by 6 bases and J by 2 bases, with 14 bases between the two germline ends. The CDR3 is 15 residues long. CDR1 and CDR2 from the germline V gene are SGHKS and YYEKEE (reference sequence). The DNA of the CDR3 is TGTGCCAGCACATTTGGGGGCATCACTAATGAAAAACTGTTTTTT. Translation: CASTFGGITNEKLFF.

The chain combines TRBV7-8 with TRBJ1-1, with D maybe TRBD1 (6 bases). From germline, CDR1 is SGHVS and CDR2 FQNEAQ. CDR3 size: 12 residues. V lost 0 bases to trimming and J lost 9 bases, with 8 bases between them. DNA for the CDR3: TGTGCCAGCAGCTTAGCAGGGGGTAAAGCTTTCTTT. It translates to CASSLAGGKAFF.

The chain employs TRBV4-1 and TRBJ1-1; the D gene is possibly TRBD1 (5 bases). The ends were cut back, 3 bases at V and 0 bases at J, with 8 bases in the middle. The germline gives CDR1 MGHRA, CDR2 YSYEKL. This CDR3 spans 14 amino acids. CDR3 DNA sequence: TGCGCCAGCAGCCAGGGACGGTTGAACACTGAAGCTTTCTTT. It specifies CASSQGRLNTEAFF.

On this clone: This could be a read error, since a much larger clone is one nucleotide away. CDR3 protein: CASSFGTGGNEQFF. The CDR3 region has the DNA TGTGCCAGCAGCTTCGGGACAGGGGGCAATGAGCAGTTCTTC. J is TRBJ2-1 and V is TRBV5-4, with 11 bases aligning to TRBD1. The CDR3 covers 14 residues. Germline V gene lookup returns CDR1 SGHNT and CDR2 YYREEE (reference sequence). The J segment lost 6 bases and the V segment lost 2 bases, leaving 1 base of the junction unmatched.

This clone was observed a few times. V gene TRBV5-6 combines with J gene TRBJ1-6; D may be TRBD1 (5 bases). V was shortened by 5 bases and J by 7 bases, with 13 bases between the two germline ends. The CDR3 loop spans 14 amino acids. Germline CDR1 SGHDT, CDR2 YYEEEE. The CDR3: CASSPGGQNSPLHF. The CDR3 region has the DNA TGTGCCAGCAGTCCTGGCGGACAAAATTCACCCCTCCACTTT.

The chain employs TRBV6-6 and TRBJ2-2; no clear D. Trimming removed 7 bases from V and 7 bases from J, with 19 bases in between. In germline, CDR1 is MNHNY, CDR2 SVGAGI (reference sequence). The CDR3 has 15 residues. CDR3 loop: CASTRLLSGSGELFF. The CDR3 DNA is TGTGCCAGCACCCGCCTGTTGTCAGGCAGCGGGGAGCTGTTTTTT.